This note documents a single TCR beta chain sequence. The target antigen is unknown. This sample was included in a study of blood T cells in healthy people across ages. Points from the study as a whole: Naive T cell percentage showed a strong correlation with TCR beta diversity. Diversity was higher, and naive CD4+ cells more numerous, in long-lived donors than in aged donors.

Then a second PCR, running about 6 to 12 cycles, was carried out with a sample-barcoded 5' primer and a J-beta primer mix. MiXCR, applied by TCRdb to the 5' RACE reads, yields one record per CDR3 protein. The sample holds about 1.4 million distinct CDR3 sequences; around 59% are singletons and the top ten take over 5.5%. Donor samples were obtained from healthy Caucasian individuals from Russia, aged roughly 6 to 90. Total RNA amounts of at least 5.5 micrograms were extracted per sample. Looked up from germline, CDR1 is DFQATT and CDR2 is SNEGSKA (reference sequence). CDR3 length: 13 amino acids. Trimming shortened V by 4 bases and J by 7 bases, and 16 bases separated the two germline ends.

V and J are TRBV20-1 and TRBJ2-5; D may match TRBD1 or TRBD2 (5 bases each). The TCR sequence derives from a man younger than 30 in good health. The sequencing sample was made of blood. CDR3 region: CSAIRQRAATQYF. The DNA of the CDR3 is TGCAGTGCTATCAGACAGAGGGCGGCGACCCAGTACTTC.